Listed below are T cell receptor beta chains from one sample, sequenced in a study of T cells in Graves' hyperthyroidism and ophthalmopathy. TCRdb itself ran the multiplex PCR reads through MiXCR, one entry per CDR3 protein. There are 150,000 or so distinct CDR3 sequences in the sample; 8% to 9.5% occur only once, and around 20% lies in the top ten. Specimen: blood. The receptors were sampled from a woman between 18 and 30 years old with Graves' hyperthyroidism that later progressed to Graves' ophthalmopathy. Each CDR3 is given with its conserved first and last residue. The D gene is left open where the match is weak. Clone size is not always given. Where it is, it says once, few, many or a class for expanded clones.

>few|19|NA|TRBV20-1|TRBJ2-5
CSGILRKGRRMGSYETQYF
TGCAGTGGGATATTAAGGAAGGGGAGGCGAATGGGGAGTTACGAGACCCAGTACTTC
>NA|11|NA|TRBV19|TRBJ2-2
CASTFGGELFF
TGTGCCAGTACTTTCGGGGGGGAGCTGTTTTTT
>NA|17|TRBD1|TRBV5-8|TRBJ1-6
CASSAGTGSNYNSPLHF
TGTGCCAGCAGCGCCGGGACAGGGAGCAACTATAATTCACCCCTCCACTTT
>NA|15|NA|TRBV19|TRBJ1-3
CASSPSGRTGNTIYF
TGTGCCAGTAGTCCTTCGGGGAGGACTGGAAACACCATATATTTT
>few|14|TRBD2|TRBV5-1|TRBJ2-7
CASSLESSGNEQYF
TGCGCCAGCAGCTTGGAGTCTAGCGGAAACGAGCAGTACTTC
>many|11|NA|TRBV24-1|TRBJ1-1
CATSDPIQTFF
TGTGCCACCAGTGATCCCATCCAGACTTTCTTT
>NA|16|TRBD2|TRBV4-1|TRBJ2-7
CASSQAGLAGEYEQYF
TGCGCCAGCAGCCAAGCGGGACTAGCGGGAGAGTACGAGCAGTACTTC
>many|14|NA|TRBV6-6|TRBJ1-2
CASSYSPRYYGYTF
TGTGCCAGCAGTTACTCGCCTAGATACTATGGCTACACCTTC
>many|16|TRBD2|TRBV9|TRBJ2-7
CASSVGASGGSYEQYF
TGTGCCAGCAGCGTAGGAGCTAGCGGGGGATCCTACGAGCAGTACTTC
>NA|15|TRBD1|TRBV2|TRBJ2-1
CATQPGTGGHNEQFF
TGTGCCACCCAACCCGGGACAGGGGGCCACAATGAGCAGTTCTTC
>many|14|NA|TRBV11-3|TRBJ2-7
CASSLGAGAYEQYF
TGTGCCAGCAGCTTAGGGGCTGGAGCCTACGAGCAGTACTTC
>many|15|NA|TRBV14|TRBJ1-1
CASSQVIQGNTEAFF
TGTGCCAGCAGCCAAGTAATCCAGGGGAACACTGAAGCTTTCTTT
>NA|14|NA|TRBV5-6|TRBJ2-7
CASSLVRNPYEQYF
TGTGCCAGCAGCTTGGTTCGGAACCCCTACGAGCAGTACTTC
>many|12|NA|TRBV7-2|TRBJ2-5
CASSLWVETQYF
TGTGCCAGCAGCTTGTGGGTGGAGACCCAGTACTTC
>many|12|NA|TRBV30|TRBJ1-1
CAWRDATTEAFF
TGTGCCTGGAGGGACGCAACGACTGAAGCTTTCTTT
>many|14|NA|TRBV4-1|TRBJ2-7
CASSTGLSSYEQYF
TGCGCCAGCAGCACGGGACTCAGCTCCTACGAGCAGTACTTC
>many|16|NA|TRBV28|TRBJ2-2
CASSGPGTANTGELFF
TGTGCCAGCAGTGGACCCGGGACGGCGAACACCGGGGAGCTGTTTTTT
>many|14|NA|TRBV19|TRBJ1-1
CASSKGLRNTEAFF
TGTGCCAGTAGTAAGGGCTTGCGTAACACTGAAGCTTTCTTT
>many|14|NA|TRBV15|TRBJ1-4
CATRYGGPGEKLFF
TGTGCCACCAGGTACGGGGGTCCTGGTGAAAAACTGTTTTTT
>many|15|NA|TRBV6-1|TRBJ2-2
CASSPGSGPTGELFF
TGTGCCAGCAGTCCCGGATCAGGTCCAACCGGGGAGCTGTTTTTT
>many|13|NA|TRBV20-1|TRBJ2-7
CSARMGGRPEQYF
TGCAGTGCTAGAATGGGAGGAAGACCCGAGCAGTACTTC
>NA|12|NA|TRBV6-2/TRBV6-3|TRBJ1-1
CASNPSNTEAFF
TGTGCCAGCAACCCTTCGAACACTGAAGCTTTCTTT
>many|16|NA|TRBV6-5|TRBJ2-1
CASSYSDYGLYNEQFF
TGTGCCAGCAGTTACTCGGATTATGGGCTTTACAATGAGCAGTTCTTC
>many|12|NA|TRBV6-1|TRBJ1-2
CASNQGSTGYTF
TGTGCCAGCAACCAGGGCAGTACTGGCTACACCTTC
>many|14|NA|TRBV28|TRBJ2-1
CASSFSGDNNEQFF
TGTGCCAGCAGTTTTTCAGGGGACAACAATGAGCAGTTCTTC
>many|16|TRBD2|TRBV13|TRBJ2-1
CASSLVGTSGSGEQFF
TGTGCCAGCAGCTTAGTCGGGACTAGCGGGTCAGGTGAGCAGTTCTTC
>many|11|NA|TRBV7-9|TRBJ1-4
CATLGNEKLFF
TGTGCCACCCTCGGAAATGAAAAACTGTTTTTT
>NA|16|NA|TRBV5-1|TRBJ2-2
CASSLTVSIASGELFF
TGCGCCAGCAGCTTGACGGTTTCTATTGCCTCCGGGGAGCTGTTTTTT
>NA|12|NA|TRBV13|TRBJ1-2
CASSLTVAGYTF
TGTGCCAGCAGCTTAACGGTGGCTGGCTACACCTTC
>many|13|NA|TRBV19|TRBJ1-2
CASSPDGLYGYTF
TGTGCCAGTAGTCCGGACGGTCTCTATGGCTACACCTTC
>NA|14|NA|TRBV4-1|TRBJ2-1
CASSQGSSYNEQFF
TGCGCCAGCAGCCAAGGGAGCTCCTACAATGAGCAGTTCTTC
>many|18|TRBD1|TRBV2|TRBJ2-1
CASSDGFLRQGSYNEQFF
TGTGCCAGCAGTGACGGGTTTTTGAGACAGGGATCCTACAATGAGCAGTTCTTC
>many|13|NA|TRBV2|TRBJ1-1
CASRLQRNTEAFF
TGTGCCAGCAGGTTACAGAGGAACACTGAAGCTTTCTTT
>NA|20|NA|TRBV12-3/TRBV12-4|TRBJ1-5
CASSAGGRVRGAASNQPQHF
TGTGCCAGCAGTGCCGGGGGAAGAGTTCGGGGAGCGGCGAGCAATCAGCCCCAGCATTTT
>few|13|NA|TRBV6-5|TRBJ1-2
CASSSGEYYGYTF
TGTGCCAGCAGTTCAGGGGAATACTATGGCTACACCTTC
>many|15|NA|TRBV11-2|TRBJ2-1
CASSETGTIYNEQFF
TGTGCCAGCAGCGAAACCGGGACCATCTACAATGAGCAGTTCTTC
>many|14|NA|TRBV13|TRBJ2-2
CASSLGGANGELFF
TGTGCCAGCAGCTTAGGGGGGGCGAACGGGGAGCTGTTTTTT